The TCR beta chain described here comes from a study of blood T cell repertoires in COVID-19. Study members were between roughly 18 and 89 years old and lived in 24 US regions. Methods used by the authors: Amplification from reference gene primers served as the basis for estimated nucleated cell counts. Profiling relied on immunoSEQ multiplex PCR, and the TCRdb table lists in-frame clones only, not all of them. V and J calls and clone size are given by that table; D and trimming were obtained from the DNA. This sample yields 200,000 to 300,000 clones, of which 70% to 90% are seen a single time; 3% to 4% belongs to the top ten. The V and J ends lost 3 bases and 1 base respectively, with 10 bases between them. Germline CDR1 KGHSH, CDR2 LQKENI. This CDR3 contains 14 residues.

The chain is built from TRBV18 and TRBJ2-7; D is ambiguous. This clonotype was sampled from a woman between 35 and 50 years old with acute COVID-19. The sample comprised PBMCs or T cells enriched from blood (not recorded which). For the CDR3, the DNA is TGTGCCAGCTCACCCAGTAAGACATCCTACGAGCAGTACTTC. Residues: CASSPSKTSYEQYF.